These 23 T cell receptor beta chains were all obtained from the same sample, sequenced in a study of preoperative IRX-2 immunotherapy in early breast cancer. Some clones are missing from TCRdb's copy, which holds only in-frame ones; the method was immunoSEQ multiplex PCR. The sample consists of more than 50,000 clones, roughly 94% of them appearing once. Documented treatment: preoperative locoregional IRX-2 cytokine immunotherapy. This specimen was taken from a patient treated with IRX-2 immunotherapy. The receptors come from a human donor with breast cancer.

The chain is built from TRBV28 and TRBJ1-2, with D hard to call. Germline CDR1 is MDHEN and CDR2 is SYDVKM. V lost 5 bases and J 5 bases, leaving 12 bases between the germline ends. This CDR3 has 13 amino acids. The CDR3 loop is CASSTQTEYGYTF. For the CDR3, the DNA is TGTGCCAGCAGTACACAGACGGAGTATGGCTACACCTTC.

Turning to this clone: At one end the junction does not follow the germline gene, possibly because of a read error. The rearrangement joins TRBV7-2 to TRBJ2-1, with a weak D call TRBD2 (6 bases). The CDR3 covers 12 residues. Germline V lookup: CDR1 SGHTA, CDR2 FQGNSA. As DNA, the CDR3 is TGTGCCAGCAGCCGGGGGTACACTGAGCAGTTCTTC. It translates to CASSRGYTEQFF.

The chain couples TRBV18 to TRBJ2-5; perhaps TRBD1 as D (5 bases). V lost 3 bases and J lost 2, with 13 bases in between. The germline V gene has CDR1 KGHSH and CDR2 LQKENI. This CDR3 is built from 15 residues. The CDR3 loop reads CASSPSTGFQETQYF. In nucleotides, the CDR3 is TGTGCCAGCTCACCTTCCACAGGTTTTCAAGAGACCCAGTACTTC.

A single count supports this clone. V and J are TRBV28 and TRBJ1-1, with D perhaps TRBD1 (5 bases). CDR1 and CDR2 from the germline V gene are MDHEN and SYDVKM. The CDR3 length is 13 residues. V lost 5 bases and J 6 bases, leaving 13 bases between the germline ends. The CDR3 bases are TGTGCCAGCAGTCCACGCAGGGAAGCTGAAGCTTTCTTT. Its protein is CASSPRREAEAFF.

This rearrangement joins TRBV30 to TRBJ1-1; D gene uncertain. The V and J ends lost 3 bases and 5 bases respectively, with 7 bases between them. CDR3 size: 11 residues. Germline-derived CDR1 and CDR2 are GTSNPN and SVGIG (reference sequence). In DNA form, the CDR3 reads TGTGCCTGGAGCGGTGTAACTGAAGCTTTCTTT. This sequence encodes CAWSGVTEAFF.

The chain combines TRBV18 with TRBJ1-2, with unresolved D. Deletions cut 0 bases from V and 3 bases from J, with 17 bases between. Germline assignment: CDR1 KGHSH and CDR2 LQKENI. The CDR3 is 17 residues long. CDR3 in amino acids: CASSPPRGPSPDYGYTF. CDR3 DNA sequence: TGTGCCAGCTCACCACCGCGAGGTCCAAGCCCGGACTATGGCTACACCTTC.

The chain combines TRBV6-5 with TRBJ2-2; D not certain. The germline V gene has CDR1 MNHEY and CDR2 SVGAGI. Trimming removed 6 bases from V and 2 bases from J, with 13 bases in between. The CDR3 covers 15 residues. The CDR3 here is CASSHSTLNTGELFF. The DNA of the CDR3 is TGTGCCAGCAGCCACAGTACCCTAAACACCGGGGAGCTGTTTTTT.

This clone was observed a single time. The rearrangement uses TRBV6-1 and TRBJ1-2; 7 positions agree with TRBD1. The CDR3 runs 13 residues. With V trimmed by 2 bases and J by 7 bases, 4 bases remained unmatched. CDR1 and CDR2 (germline): MNHNS, SASEGT. The CDR3 DNA is TGTGCCAGCAGTGAAAACAGGGGAAGTGGCTACACCTTC. Encoded protein: CASSENRGSGYTF.

The chain links TRBV5-5 to TRBJ2-2; TRBD2 aligns across 10 bases. CDR3 length: 16 amino acids. V trimming: 5 bases; J trimming: 7 bases; junction bases outside the gene matches: 11. Germline CDR1 and CDR2: SGHKS and YYEKEE (reference sequence). The CDR3 loop is CASRSSSGGAGGELFF. In DNA, the CDR3 is TGTGCCAGCAGATCCTCCAGCGGGGGGGCGGGCGGGGAGCTGTTTTTT.

The chain carries TRBV7-8 and TRBJ2-7; D perhaps matches TRBD1 (5 bases). This CDR3 region has 13 residues. Germline loops: CDR1 SGHVS, CDR2 FQNEAQ. Deletions cut 9 bases from V and 2 bases from J, with 14 bases between. The CDR3 loop is CASGAGSTYEQYF. Written as DNA, the CDR3 is TGTGCCAGTGGGGCCGGGTCTACCTACGAGCAGTACTTC.

This clone was detected once. This chain uses TRBV29-1 with TRBJ2-4, with D uncertain. The CDR3 has 14 amino acids. V lost 2 bases, J lost 0 bases, and 8 bases lay in between. The germline V gene encodes CDR1 SQVTM and CDR2 ANQGSEA. The CDR3 nucleotides read TGCAGCGTTGAACGGCCTTTAGCCAAAAACATTCAGTACTTC. The encoded protein is CSVERPLAKNIQYF.

J is TRBJ2-3 and V is TRBV13; D possibly matches TRBD1 or TRBD2 (5 bases each). The CDR3 is made up of 19 amino acids. Germline assignment: CDR1 PRHDT and CDR2 FYEKMQ (reference sequence). V was clipped by 1 base and J by 6 bases, with 26 bases between them. The CDR3, as DNA: TGTGCCAGCAGCTTAGCTCCTTGGGGGTCCTCACAGACGTCTGATACGCAGTATTTT. Translation gives CASSLAPWGSSQTSDTQYF.

This clone is a singleton in its sample. The chain employs TRBV7-6 and TRBJ2-5; the match to TRBD1 covers 8 bases. Germline V gene sequence: CDR1 SGHVS, CDR2 FNYEAQ. This CDR3 has 14 residues. Trimming removed 6 bases from V and 6 bases from J; junction bases left unmatched: 9. The CDR3 sequence is CASSSAGGAKTQYF. The CDR3 nucleotides read TGTGCCAGCAGTTCAGCAGGGGGCGCGAAGACCCAGTACTTC.

V usage is TRBV4-3 and J usage is TRBJ1-2, with D tentatively TRBD1 (5 bases). Germline-derived CDR1 and CDR2 are LGHNA and YSLEER. The CDR3 spans 15 residues. The V and J ends lost 0 bases and 5 bases respectively, with 13 bases between them. CDR3: CASSQDAGPRYGYTF. The CDR3 coding sequence is TGCGCCAGCAGCCAAGACGCAGGGCCCCGGTATGGCTACACCTTC.

V usage is TRBV18 and J usage is TRBJ2-7; 9 bases are a match to TRBD1. CDR1 is KGHSH and CDR2 is LQKENI in the germline V gene. The V segment lost 4 bases and the J segment 6 bases; nucleotides outside the gene matches: 4. The CDR3 spans 13 residues. The CDR3 sequence: CASSQGTGFEQYF. The CDR3 DNA reads as TGTGCCAGCTCACAAGGGACAGGGTTCGAGCAGTACTTC.

J is TRBJ2-2 and V is TRBV19, with D unclear. V was cut by 7 bases and J by 4 bases, with 16 bases left in between. The CDR3 has 15 amino acids. The V gene's germline CDR1 is LNHDA and CDR2 SQIVND (reference sequence). The CDR3 protein is CASTRYGVGTGELFF. The CDR3 nucleotides read TGTGCCAGTACCCGGTATGGGGTAGGCACCGGGGAGCTGTTTTTT.

The chain carries TRBV5-1 and TRBJ2-7; no clear D gene. Germline CDR1 is SGHRS and CDR2 is YFSETQ. The CDR3 has 13 residues. V was trimmed by 3 bases and J by 3 bases, leaving 10 bases between them. The CDR3 DNA follows: TGCGCCAGCAGCTCTAATCGGCGCTACGAGCAGTACTTC. Its translation: CASSSNRRYEQYF.

The J gene is TRBJ2-3, the V gene TRBV7-6; 9 nucleotides line up with TRBD2. Trimming took 5 bases from V and 6 from J; bases not matched to a gene: 12. From germline, CDR1 is SGHVS and CDR2 FNYEAQ. This CDR3 is 16 amino acids long. CDR3 coding DNA: TGTGCCAGCAGCCGAACCGTAGCGGGAGTTTTGGATACGCAGTATTTT. Its translation: CASSRTVAGVLDTQYF.

V gene TRBV28 combines with J gene TRBJ1-4; tentative D call: TRBD1 (6 bases). V lost 5 bases, J lost 2 bases, and 18 bases lay in between. The germline V gene encodes CDR1 MDHEN and CDR2 SYDVKM. The CDR3 has 17 residues. CDR3 residues: CASSPPGGASTNEKLFF. CDR3 in DNA: TGTGCCAGCAGTCCTCCGGGGGGCGCGTCTACTAATGAAAAACTGTTTTTT.

The rearrangement links TRBV7-2 to TRBJ2-4; no clear D. CDR3 size: 13 residues. V was pared by 5 bases and J by 15 bases, with 20 bases between. Germline loops: CDR1 SGHTA, CDR2 FQGNSA. Here the CDR3 reads CASSRDRGQPPYF. In DNA, the CDR3 is TGTGCCAGCAGCCGAGACCGTGGCCAACCCCCGTACTTC.

This sequence joins TRBV11-2 and TRBJ1-6; D gene unclear. Trimming left V 5 bases short and J 5 bases short, with 4 bases between. The length of the CDR3 is 12 residues. Germline lookup yields CDR1 SGHAT and CDR2 FQNNGV. The CDR3 sequence: CASSLNNSPLHF. CDR3 DNA: TGTGCCAGCAGCCTAAATAATTCACCCCTCCACTTT.

This clone appeared once. The genes are TRBV11-2 and TRBJ2-5; 12 nucleotides align to TRBD1. Germline V lookup: CDR1 SGHAT, CDR2 FQNNGV. Trimming cost V 1 base and J 5 bases; bases outside gene matches: 14. The CDR3 totals 19 residues. The CDR3 DNA sequence: TGTGCCAGCAGCTTAGTTGGGGACGGGACAGGGGGCGCCCGGGAGACCCAGTACTTC. Protein: CASSLVGDGTGGARETQYF.

As concerns this clone: At one end the junction does not follow the germline gene, possibly because of a read error. This chain connects TRBV29-1 to TRBJ2-7, with 10 bases that match TRBD1. The CDR3 runs to 13 residues. Germline values: CDR1 SQVTM, CDR2 ANQGSEA. The CDR3 DNA follows: TGCAGCGTTGAACGGGGACAGGGGTACGCGCAGTACTTC. This gives the protein CSVERGQGYAQYF.